This is a list of T cell receptor beta chains from one sample in a study of T cells in Graves' hyperthyroidism and ophthalmopathy. TCRdb reprocessed the multiplex PCR reads with MiXCR, giving one entry per CDR3 protein. The data hold about 540,000 distinct CDR3 sequences, with about 43% observed a single time. The source material was peripheral blood or thyroid tissue (not recorded which). The receptors shown here come from a woman under 30 with Graves' hyperthyroidism. Each CDR3 is given with its conserved first and last residue. D genes are given only for firm matches. Clone sizes are given selectively: once, few, many, or a class where the clone is expanded.

>-|TRBV7-9|-|TRBJ2-2
CASSHGRDTGELFF
TGTGCCAGCAGCCACGGGAGAGACACCGGGGAGCTGTTTTTT
>-|TRBV10-2|-|TRBJ2-5
CASSLMGRKETQYF
TGCGCCAGCAGCTTGATGGGGCGCAAAGAGACCCAGTACTTC
>-|TRBV3-1|-|TRBJ2-7
CASSRWGRVASSYEQYF
TGTGCCAGCAGCCGCTGGGGGCGGGTGGCCAGCTCCTACGAGCAGTACTTC
>few|TRBV7-9|-|TRBJ1-6
CASSFIPGKGSPLHF
TGTGCCAGCAGTTTCATTCCAGGGAAAGGATCACCCCTCCACTTT
>-|TRBV7-7|-|TRBJ1-1
CASSHREGTEAFF
TGTGCCAGCAGCCATAGGGAGGGCACTGAAGCTTTCTTT
>-|TRBV12-3/TRBV12-4|-|TRBJ2-2
CASSFAPTGELFF
TGTGCCAGCAGTTTTGCCCCCACCGGGGAGCTGTTTTTT
>-|TRBV20-1|-|TRBJ2-7
CSALTGTWRPEQYF
TGCAGTGCGCTTACCGGGACATGGCGGCCCGAGCAGTACTTC
>-|TRBV29-1|TRBD1|TRBJ1-5
CSVDRQGGQPQHF
TGCAGCGTTGATCGGCAGGGGGGGCAGCCCCAGCATTTT
>many|TRBV7-9|TRBD1|TRBJ1-1
CASSATGLNTEAFF
TGTGCCAGCAGCGCGACAGGGTTGAACACTGAAGCTTTCTTT
>-|TRBV7-9|-|TRBJ2-3
CASSLLQGDTQYF
TGTGCCAGCAGCTTGCTACAGGGAGATACGCAGTATTTT
>many|TRBV29-1|TRBD2|TRBJ2-7
CSVPTSGSSYEQYF
TGCAGCGTTCCCACTAGCGGGAGCTCCTACGAGCAGTACTTC
>few|TRBV19|-|TRBJ1-4
CASSILADTNEKLFF
TGTGCCAGTAGTATATTGGCAGACACTAATGAAAAACTGTTTTTT
>many|TRBV9|-|TRBJ1-1
CASSAPWGDEAFF
TGTGCCAGCAGCGCCCCATGGGGGGATGAAGCTTTCTTT
>-|TRBV7-9|TRBD1|TRBJ1-2
CASRDRGEGYTF
TGTGCCAGCCGGGACAGGGGTGAAGGCTACACCTTC
>many|TRBV7-2|-|TRBJ2-7
CASSSGAPDEQYF
TGTGCCAGCAGCTCAGGGGCGCCAGACGAGCAGTACTTC
>once|TRBV2|-|TRBJ1-2
CASTVLPRTYGYTF
TGTGCCAGCACTGTCCTGCCCAGGACATATGGCTACACCTTC
>-|TRBV7-9|TRBD2|TRBJ2-5
CASSYSGSVETQYF
TGTGCCAGCAGCTATAGCGGGAGCGTTGAGACCCAGTACTTC
>-|TRBV25-1|TRBD1|TRBJ1-4
CASSGEILGQGGEKLFF
TGTGCCAGCAGCGGGGAAATCCTCGGACAGGGCGGTGAAAAACTGTTTTTT
>-|TRBV12-5|-|TRBJ2-7
CASGLGYSYEQYF
TGTGCTAGTGGTTTGGGTTACTCCTACGAGCAGTACTTC
>-|TRBV15|-|TRBJ1-5
CATSSEGGTYYSNQPQHF
TGTGCCACCAGCAGCGAAGGGGGGACGTACTATAGCAATCAGCCCCAGCATTTT